These T cell receptor beta chains were read from a single sample in a study of long-term antiretroviral therapy in people with HIV. Clones were sequenced by immunoSEQ multiplex PCR, and TCRdb holds only the in-frame ones, with some missing. The profile shows 28,000 or so clones, around 80% of them singletons. This sample comprised unsorted PBMCs, obtained 1.5 years before starting antiretroviral therapy. All receptors come from a man between 18 and 35 years old with HIV. The CDR3 runs from the conserved cysteine through the conserved F or W. A D gene is named only where the DNA matches it firmly. Size is stated for part of the rows, as once, few or many counts, or as a class when the clone is expanded.

J gene: TRBJ2-7; clone size: NA; V gene: TRBV7-9; D gene: TRBD2; CDR3 length: 16; CDR3 DNA: TGTGCCAGCAGCTTCGGGCCGGCGGGAGGTTCCTACGAGCAGTACTTC; CDR3 protein: CASSFGPAGGSYEQYF
J gene: TRBJ2-1; clone size: once; V gene: TRBV14; D gene: NA; CDR3 length: 17; CDR3 DNA: TGTGCCAGCAGCCTCCATTTCGGGAGTCCGACTTACAATGAGCAGTTCTTC; CDR3 protein: CASSLHFGSPTYNEQFF
J gene: TRBJ2-2; clone size: once; V gene: TRBV7-8; D gene: NA; CDR3 length: 13; CDR3 DNA: TGTGCCAGCAGCCCTTCCGGAGCAGGGGAGCTGTTTTTT; CDR3 protein: CASSPSGAGELFF
J gene: TRBJ2-7; clone size: NA; V gene: TRBV5-1; D gene: NA; CDR3 length: 12; CDR3 DNA: TGCGCCAGCAGTGTCGGGGGCTACGAGCAGTACTTC; CDR3 protein: CASSVGGYEQYF
J gene: TRBJ2-7; clone size: NA; V gene: TRBV6-5; D gene: NA; CDR3 length: 14; CDR3 DNA: TGTGCCAGCAGTTACACGCTCCTTTCTAAAGAGCAGTACTTC; CDR3 protein: CASSYTLLSKEQYF
J gene: TRBJ2-1; clone size: few; V gene: TRBV4-1; D gene: NA; CDR3 length: 14; CDR3 DNA: TGCGCCAGCAGCCAGGGAATGGCCTACAATGAGCAGTTCTTC; CDR3 protein: CASSQGMAYNEQFF
J gene: TRBJ2-5; clone size: NA; V gene: TRBV7-2; D gene: TRBD1; CDR3 length: 14; CDR3 DNA: TGTGCCAGCAGACCGGACAGGACCGCGGGGACCCAGTACTTC; CDR3 protein: CASRPDRTAGTQYF
J gene: TRBJ1-2; clone size: few; V gene: TRBV19; D gene: NA; CDR3 length: 13; CDR3 DNA: TGTGCCAGTACAGCCGAGGCCCGCTATGGCTACACCTTC; CDR3 protein: CASTAEARYGYTF
J gene: TRBJ2-2; clone size: NA; V gene: TRBV5-4; D gene: NA; CDR3 length: 13; CDR3 DNA: TGTGCCAGCAGCTTAACAAGCACCGGGGAGCTGTTTTTT; CDR3 protein: CASSLTSTGELFF
J gene: TRBJ2-7; clone size: NA; V gene: TRBV11-3; D gene: TRBD2; CDR3 length: 16; CDR3 DNA: TGTGCCAGCCCGATTTTACAGCGGGATACCCCCTACGAGCAGTACTTC; CDR3 protein: CASPILQRDTPYEQYF
J gene: TRBJ2-2; clone size: NA; V gene: TRBV28; D gene: NA; CDR3 length: 14; CDR3 DNA: TGTGCCAGCAGCCTGGGCGGGAATGGTTGGGAGCTGTTTTTT; CDR3 protein: CASSLGGNGWELFF
J gene: TRBJ1-2; clone size: NA; V gene: TRBV4-3; D gene: NA; CDR3 length: 14; CDR3 DNA: TGCGCCAGCAGCCAAGATGCCGCCGGTCGTGGCTACACCTTC; CDR3 protein: CASSQDAAGRGYTF
J gene: TRBJ1-2; clone size: NA; V gene: TRBV19; D gene: TRBD1; CDR3 length: 16; CDR3 DNA: TGTGCCAGTAGTAGGAAGGGGACAGAAATTAGTCGTGGCTACACCTTC; CDR3 protein: CASSRKGTEISRGYTF
J gene: TRBJ2-1; clone size: NA; V gene: TRBV4-1; D gene: TRBD2; CDR3 length: 17; CDR3 DNA: TGCGCCAGCAGCCGGCCCACCGGGAGGGGGGCTTCGAATGAGCAGTTCTTC; CDR3 protein: CASSRPTGRGASNEQFF
J gene: TRBJ2-3; clone size: once; V gene: TRBV7-9; D gene: NA; CDR3 length: 17; CDR3 DNA: TGTGCCAGCAGCTTAGGTTCACATTGGGGATACACAGATACGCAGTATTTT; CDR3 protein: CASSLGSHWGYTDTQYF
J gene: TRBJ2-7; clone size: NA; V gene: TRBV18; D gene: TRBD1; CDR3 length: 13; CDR3 DNA: TGTGCCAGCTCACGGGGACAGGGCTACGAGCAGTACTTC; CDR3 protein: CASSRGQGYEQYF
J gene: TRBJ1-2; clone size: once; V gene: TRBV6-1; D gene: NA; CDR3 length: 13; CDR3 DNA: TGTGCCAGCAAGGAGTGGCTGGGATATGGCTACACCTTC; CDR3 protein: CASKEWLGYGYTF
J gene: TRBJ2-5; clone size: NA; V gene: TRBV27; D gene: TRBD1; CDR3 length: 17; CDR3 DNA: TGTGCCAGCAGTCCCAGACCGGGACAGGGGGGCTTCGGGACCCAGTACTTC; CDR3 protein: CASSPRPGQGGFGTQYF
J gene: TRBJ2-7; clone size: NA; V gene: TRBV29-1; D gene: TRBD1; CDR3 length: 15; CDR3 DNA: TGCAGCGTAGGGATCGGGACAGGGGACACATACGAGCAGTACTTC; CDR3 protein: CSVGIGTGDTYEQYF
J gene: TRBJ1-1; clone size: NA; V gene: TRBV5-1; D gene: NA; CDR3 length: 14; CDR3 DNA: TGCGCCAGCAGCTTGGAGGGTTTGGGCACTGAAGCTTTCTTT; CDR3 protein: CASSLEGLGTEAFF
J gene: TRBJ1-5; clone size: few; V gene: TRBV27; D gene: NA; CDR3 length: 15; CDR3 DNA: TGTGCCAGCAGTTTAGGGACGCATGGAAATCAGCCCCAGCATTTT; CDR3 protein: CASSLGTHGNQPQHF
J gene: TRBJ2-7; clone size: NA; V gene: TRBV27; D gene: NA; CDR3 length: 14; CDR3 DNA: TGTGCCAGCAGTTTCCGGACTAACTCCTACGAGCAGTACTTC; CDR3 protein: CASSFRTNSYEQYF
J gene: TRBJ2-1; clone size: NA; V gene: TRBV5-1; D gene: TRBD2; CDR3 length: 15; CDR3 DNA: TGCGCCAGCAGCTCTAGCGGGGGAGTCGTGGATGAGCAGTTCTTC; CDR3 protein: CASSSSGGVVDEQFF
J gene: TRBJ2-7; clone size: few; V gene: TRBV5-6; D gene: TRBD1; CDR3 length: 15; CDR3 DNA: TGTGCCAGCAGCTCGCAGACAGGGGCACCCTACGAGCAGTACTTC; CDR3 protein: CASSSQTGAPYEQYF
J gene: TRBJ2-5; clone size: NA; V gene: TRBV14; D gene: NA; CDR3 length: 13; CDR3 DNA: TGTGCCAGCAGCCTCAGCATTGTGGGGACCCAGTACTTC; CDR3 protein: CASSLSIVGTQYF
J gene: TRBJ1-5; clone size: NA; V gene: TRBV4-1; D gene: NA; CDR3 length: 17; CDR3 DNA: TGCGCCAGCAGCCAAGATATCTCGACAGGAGGTAATCAGCCCCAGCATTTT; CDR3 protein: CASSQDISTGGNQPQHF
J gene: TRBJ2-2; clone size: NA; V gene: TRBV19; D gene: NA; CDR3 length: 16; CDR3 DNA: TGTGCCAGTAGTATAGTGGCTATATCGCGGACCGGGGAGCTGTTTTTT; CDR3 protein: CASSIVAISRTGELFF
J gene: TRBJ2-7; clone size: NA; V gene: TRBV7-2; D gene: TRBD1; CDR3 length: 15; CDR3 DNA: TGTGCCAGCAGCCCCCGCCAGAGGGGGCCTTACGAGCAGTACTTC; CDR3 protein: CASSPRQRGPYEQYF
J gene: TRBJ1-2; clone size: once; V gene: TRBV4-2; D gene: NA; CDR3 length: 14; CDR3 DNA: TGTGCCAGCAGCCAAGATTCGGGGGGGATCGGCTACACCTTC; CDR3 protein: CASSQDSGGIGYTF
J gene: TRBJ2-3; clone size: NA; V gene: TRBV7-8; D gene: NA; CDR3 length: 16; CDR3 DNA: TGTGCCAGCAGCGTCGGACGGAGTGGAAGCACAGATACGCAGTATTTT; CDR3 protein: CASSVGRSGSTDTQYF
J gene: TRBJ1-1; clone size: NA; V gene: TRBV7-9; D gene: NA; CDR3 length: 15; CDR3 DNA: TGTGCCAGCAGCTTACTCACAGGCGTGAACACTGAAGCTTTCTTT; CDR3 protein: CASSLLTGVNTEAFF
J gene: TRBJ1-2; clone size: few; V gene: TRBV19; D gene: NA; CDR3 length: 13; CDR3 DNA: TGTGCCAGTACCCTAGCAAGGACCTATGGCTACACCTTC; CDR3 protein: CASTLARTYGYTF
J gene: TRBJ2-7; clone size: NA; V gene: TRBV6-5; D gene: TRBD2; CDR3 length: 13; CDR3 DNA: TGTGCCAGCAGTTACTCGCGGGGGGGGGAGCAGTACTTC; CDR3 protein: CASSYSRGGEQYF
J gene: TRBJ2-3; clone size: NA; V gene: TRBV18; D gene: NA; CDR3 length: 14; CDR3 DNA: TGTGCCAGCTCCAACCAGGGGCTCACAGATACGCAGTATTTT; CDR3 protein: CASSNQGLTDTQYF
J gene: TRBJ1-5; clone size: NA; V gene: TRBV28; D gene: NA; CDR3 length: 16; CDR3 DNA: TGTGCCAGCAGTTTCCCCCCTATTTATAGCAATCAGCCCCAGCATTTT; CDR3 protein: CASSFPPIYSNQPQHF
J gene: TRBJ2-5; clone size: NA; V gene: TRBV23-1; D gene: NA; CDR3 length: 14; CDR3 DNA: TGCGCCAGCAGTCGACGGCGGGATAAAGAGACCCAGTACTTC; CDR3 protein: CASSRRRDKETQYF
J gene: TRBJ2-7; clone size: NA; V gene: TRBV29-1; D gene: NA; CDR3 length: 13; CDR3 DNA: TGCAGCGTTGAAGTTACAGGGACCTACGAGCAGTACTTC; CDR3 protein: CSVEVTGTYEQYF
J gene: TRBJ2-4; clone size: NA; V gene: TRBV5-6; D gene: TRBD1; CDR3 length: 18; CDR3 DNA: TGTGCCAGCAGCTCCGCCGGGACAGGGGGCCTACACCAAAACATTCAGTACTTC; CDR3 protein: CASSSAGTGGLHQNIQYF
J gene: TRBJ2-1; clone size: NA; V gene: TRBV6-6; D gene: NA; CDR3 length: 15; CDR3 DNA: TGTGCCAGCAGTGGCGCGGTGCGGGCCGACAATGAGCAGTTCTTC; CDR3 protein: CASSGAVRADNEQFF
J gene: TRBJ2-1; clone size: once; V gene: TRBV30; D gene: TRBD1; CDR3 length: 11; CDR3 DNA: TGTGCCTGGGGTACAGGGGGCTCTATGTTCTTC; CDR3 protein: CAWGTGGSMFF
J gene: TRBJ2-3; clone size: NA; V gene: TRBV9; D gene: NA; CDR3 length: 16; CDR3 DNA: TGTGCCAGCAGCGCCGGCCCGACTGGGGGCACAGATACGCAGTATTTT; CDR3 protein: CASSAGPTGGTDTQYF
J gene: TRBJ1-1; clone size: NA; V gene: TRBV5-1; D gene: NA; CDR3 length: 13; CDR3 DNA: TGCGCCAGCAGCTGGGGGGTTAACACTGAAGCTTTCTTT; CDR3 protein: CASSWGVNTEAFF
J gene: TRBJ1-1; clone size: NA; V gene: TRBV6-5; D gene: NA; CDR3 length: 15; CDR3 DNA: TGTGCCAGCACCCCCGGGGGGGGCGATGGCACTGAAGCTTTCTTT; CDR3 protein: CASTPGGGDGTEAFF
J gene: TRBJ2-7; clone size: NA; V gene: TRBV2; D gene: TRBD2; CDR3 length: 14; CDR3 DNA: TGTGCCAGCAGACTAGCGGGTCCCCGGGACGAGCAGTACTTC; CDR3 protein: CASRLAGPRDEQYF
J gene: TRBJ1-1; clone size: few; V gene: TRBV19; D gene: TRBD1; CDR3 length: 14; CDR3 DNA: TGTGCCAGTAGTATTCAGGGGGCTGGCGCTGAAGCTTTCTTT; CDR3 protein: CASSIQGAGAEAFF
J gene: TRBJ2-1; clone size: NA; V gene: TRBV11-3; D gene: TRBD2; CDR3 length: 16; CDR3 DNA: TGTGCCAGCAGCTCCCCAGGACTAGCGGGAAGGGATGAGCAGTTCTTC; CDR3 protein: CASSSPGLAGRDEQFF
J gene: TRBJ2-3; clone size: few; V gene: TRBV7-2; D gene: TRBD2; CDR3 length: 16; CDR3 DNA: TGTGCCAGCAGCCTCCCTTGGACTAGCGGCACAGATACGCAGTATTTT; CDR3 protein: CASSLPWTSGTDTQYF
J gene: TRBJ1-3; clone size: few; V gene: TRBV2; D gene: NA; CDR3 length: 13; CDR3 DNA: TGTGCCAGCAGTGCGTGGTCTGGAAACACCATATATTTT; CDR3 protein: CASSAWSGNTIYF